This T cell receptor (beta chain) was retrieved from a study of identifying expanded T cells in peripheral blood. Produced via immunoSEQ multiplex PCR; TCRdb's table is partial and in-frame only. The table shows under 150,000 clones, with over 65% occurring only once. The source is a person aged 18 to 75 in good health. Sequencing was performed on blood.

The CDR3 region is CASSQLSGSGNTIYF. CDR3 coding DNA: TGTGCCAGCAGTCAGTTATCGGGATCAGGAAACACCATATATTTT. The chain has TRBV6-1 and TRBJ1-3, with D hard to call. The CDR3 consists of 15 residues. V gave up 5 bases and J gave up 4 bases, with 15 bases separating them. Looked up from germline, CDR1 is MNHNS and CDR2 is SASEGT.